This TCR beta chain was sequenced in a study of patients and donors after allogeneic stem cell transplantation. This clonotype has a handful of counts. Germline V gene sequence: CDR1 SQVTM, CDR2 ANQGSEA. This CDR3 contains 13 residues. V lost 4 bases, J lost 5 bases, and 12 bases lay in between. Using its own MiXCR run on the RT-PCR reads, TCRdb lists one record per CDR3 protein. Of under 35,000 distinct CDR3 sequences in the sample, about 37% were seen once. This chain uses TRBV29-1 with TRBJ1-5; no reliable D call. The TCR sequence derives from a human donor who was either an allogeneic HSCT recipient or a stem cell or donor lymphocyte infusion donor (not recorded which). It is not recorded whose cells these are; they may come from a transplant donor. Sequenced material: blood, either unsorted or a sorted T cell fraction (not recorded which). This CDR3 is CSVAAGIDQPQHF. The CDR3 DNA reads TGCAGCGTTGCCGCCGGAATTGATCAGCCCCAGCATTTT.